This TCR beta chain is from a study of blood T cell repertoires in COVID-19. Study background: The samples span acute and convalescent COVID-19 from the United States, Italy and Spain. PBMCs, B-cell-depleted T cells, or T cells were the source of the cDNA or gDNA that made up the material.

Methods used by the authors: Reference gene primer amplification gave estimated nucleated cell counts. Clones were read by immunoSEQ multiplex PCR, and TCRdb kept only the in-frame ones, dropping some. The DNA gave D and trimming, while V, J and clone size come from that table. The sample shows roughly 200,000 clones, 88% of them seen only once. Unmatched junction bases numbered 8, after V lost 3 bases and J lost 5 bases. The CDR3 runs to 16 residues. Germline assignment: CDR1 LGHDT and CDR2 YNNKEL (reference sequence). The sequencing sample was made of peripheral blood. The origin of this receptor is a woman aged 30 to 39 with acute or convalescent COVID-19. The chain employs TRBV3-1 (or the pseudogene TRBV3-2) and TRBJ2-4; 9 bases are shared with TRBD2. Here the CDR3 reads CASSHGVSGRQNIQYF. Here the CDR3 DNA reads TGTGCCAGCAGCCACGGGGTTAGCGGGAGACAAAACATTCAGTACTTC.